The 9 T cell receptor beta chains below all came from one sample that was sequenced in a study of graft-versus-host responses after intestinal transplantation. Intraepithelial and lamina propria lymphocytes were released after the graft tissue was processed. Data came from immunoSEQ multiplex PCR; TCRdb stores just in-frame clones and leaves some out. The sample contains 15,000 to 20,000 clones, roughly 83% of which appear only once. This material consisted of ileum tissue, taken around 580 days after intestinal transplantation. The receptors were gathered from a human patient who received an intestinal transplant, so some T cells may come from the graft donor.

The chain uses TRBV29-1 and TRBJ2-1; D tentatively reads TRBD1 or TRBD2 (7 bases each). The V end lost 1 base, the J end lost 3 bases, and 13 bases lay between the germline ends. The CDR3 consists of 15 residues. Germline CDR1 is SQVTM and CDR2 is ANQGSEA. The CDR3 reads CSVEVGRDSYNEQFF. As DNA, the CDR3 is TGCAGCGTTGAAGTGGGGAGGGACAGCTACAATGAGCAGTTCTTC.

The chain couples TRBV5-4 to TRBJ2-5; D is possibly TRBD1 (5 bases). CDR3 size: 13 residues. The V gene's germline CDR1 is SGHNT and CDR2 YYREEE (reference sequence). Trimming left V 4 bases short and J 0 bases short, with 7 bases between. The CDR3 reads CASSVGDQETQYF. CDR3 bases: TGTGCCAGCAGCGTAGGGGACCAAGAGACCCAGTACTTC. The complete variable domain, with remaining parts taken from reference TRBV5-4 and TRBJ2-5, reads ETGVTQSPTHLIKTRGQQVTLRCSSQSGHNTVSWYQQALGQGPQFIFQYYREEENGRGNFPPRFSGLQFPNYSSELNVNALELDDSALYLCASSVGDQETQYFGPGTRLLVL.

This clone has a handful of counts. J is TRBJ2-1 and V is TRBV19, with D possibly matching TRBD1 (6 bases). Trimming took 6 bases from V and 2 from J, leaving 14 bases between them. Germline V gene data show CDR1 as LNHDA and CDR2 as SQIVND (reference sequence). The CDR3 is made up of 15 amino acids. The CDR3 region has the DNA TGTGCCAGTAGCAGAGGGGGATCCCCCTACAATGAGCAGTTCTTC. This gives the protein CASSRGGSPYNEQFF. Full variable domain (remainder filled in from reference TRBV19 and TRBJ2-1): DGGITQSPKYLFRKEGQNVTLSCEQNLNHDAMYWYRQDPGQGLRLIYYSQIVNDFQKGDIAEGYSVSREKKESFPLTVTSAQKNPTAFYLCASSRGGSPYNEQFFGPGTRLTVL.

The rearrangement uses TRBV5-1 and TRBJ2-4; unclear D gene. The V end lost 0 bases, the J end lost 4 bases, and 8 bases lay between the germline ends. CDR1 and CDR2 (germline): SGHRS, YFSETQ. The CDR3 contains 14 residues. CDR3 sequence reads: CASSLGVSKNIQYF. In nucleotides, the CDR3 is TGCGCCAGCAGCTTGGGAGTCAGTAAAAACATTCAGTACTTC.

V is TRBV28 and J is TRBJ2-5; weak D call: TRBD1 (5 bases). The germline V gene has CDR1 MDHEN and CDR2 SYDVKM. Trimming pared 5 bases from V and 5 bases from J, leaving 15 bases between. The CDR3 has 14 residues. The CDR3 spells CASSPRVKEETQYF. For the CDR3, the DNA is TGTGCCAGCAGTCCCAGGGTCAAGGAGGAGACCCAGTACTTC. The whole variable domain, filled in from reference TRBV28 and TRBJ2-5, reads DVKVTQSSRYLVKRTGEKVFLECVQDMDHENMFWYRQDPGLGLRLIYFSYDVKMKEKGDIPEGYSVSREKKERFSLILESASTNQTSMYLCASSPRVKEETQYFGPGTRLLVL.

This chain connects TRBV30 to TRBJ2-5; a possible D gene is TRBD2 (5 bases). This CDR3 is built from 15 residues. The germline V gene encodes CDR1 GTSNPN and CDR2 SVGIG (reference sequence). Trimming left V 0 bases short and J 3 bases short, with 14 bases between. The CDR3 DNA reads as TGTGCCTGGAGTGTAGTTCCGACTATGAAAGAGACCCAGTACTTC. This gives the protein CAWSVVPTMKETQYF.

The genes are TRBV5-1 and TRBJ1-2; D not certain. CDR1 SGHRS and CDR2 YFSETQ come from the germline V gene. The CDR3 sequence is 14 residues long. With 4 bases removed from V and 6 bases from J, the gap between germline ends came to 16 bases. As DNA, the CDR3 is TGCGCCAGCAGCCCAACCCGGACGGAAGATGGCTACACCTTC. As protein: CASSPTRTEDGYTF. Supplemented by reference TRBV5-1 and TRBJ1-2, the full variable domain reads KAGVTQTPRYLIKTRGQQVTLSCSPISGHRSVSWYQQTPGQGLQFLFEYFSETQRNKGNFPGRFSGRQFSNSRSEMNVSTLELGDSALYLCASSPTRTEDGYTFGSGTRLTVV.

The chain links TRBV6-1 to TRBJ1-2, with D hard to call. This CDR3 has 13 residues. Germline V lookup: CDR1 MNHNS, CDR2 SASEGT. Trimming took off 6 bases at V and 2 bases at J, with 10 bases between the two ends. The CDR3 nucleotides are TGTGCCAGCAGGCCCAGACGGAACTATGGCTACACCTTC. Translation gives CASRPRRNYGYTF.

The chain is built from TRBV15 and TRBJ2-2; no clear D gene. Trimming stripped 5 bases from V and 6 bases from J, with 7 bases between. Looked up from germline, CDR1 is LNHNV and CDR2 is YYDKDF (reference sequence). CDR3 length: 12 amino acids. The CDR3 DNA sequence: TGTGCCACCAGCCGGGTGGCCGGGGAGCTGTTTTTT. Amino acid sequence: CATSRVAGELFF.